These 28 T cell receptor beta chains came from one sample sequenced in a study of blood T cell repertoires in COVID-19. Assay: immunoSEQ multiplex PCR; the TCRdb copy retains only in-frame clones and omits some. The repertoire holds about 11,000 clones, with about three quarters as singletons. Specimen: peripheral blood. Receptors originate from a man aged 55-75 years with COVID-19, enrolled during active disease.

This clone was picked up a small number of times. The CDR3 loop is CASSRGQGRGYTF. The CDR3 bases are TGCGCCAGCAGCCGAGGACAGGGTCGTGGCTACACCTTC. The V call is TRBV4-3, the J call TRBJ1-2; 8 bases match TRBD1. After removal of 4 bases from V and 7 bases from J, the junction contained 5 bases not matched to a gene. Germline-derived CDR1 and CDR2 are LGHNA and YSLEER. CDR3 length: 13 amino acids.

The rearrangement links TRBV27 to TRBJ1-4, with D possibly matching TRBD1 (6 bases). In germline, CDR1 is MNHEY, CDR2 SMNVEV (reference sequence). Trimming stripped 8 bases from V and 8 bases from J, with 12 bases between. The CDR3 spans 12 residues. The CDR3 sequence: CASGTGREKLFF. The CDR3 DNA sequence: TGTGCCAGCGGTACAGGGAGAGAAAAACTGTTTTTT.

The rearrangement uses TRBV5-1 and TRBJ2-7; 8 bases align to TRBD2. The trim removed 4 bases at V and 4 bases at J, leaving 7 bases unmatched. Germline CDR1 and CDR2: SGHRS and YFSETQ. This CDR3 is built from 14 residues. The CDR3 bases are TGCGCCAGCAGCCTTGGGACTAGTCAGTACGAGCAGTACTTC. It encodes CASSLGTSQYEQYF. The whole variable domain, remainder taken from reference TRBV5-1 and TRBJ2-7, is KAGVTQTPRYLIKTRGQQVTLSCSPISGHRSVSWYQQTPGQGLQFLFEYFSETQRNKGNFPGRFSGRQFSNSRSEMNVSTLELGDSALYLCASSLGTSQYEQYFGPGTRLTVT.

The chain uses TRBV24-1 and TRBJ2-3, with 12 nucleotides matching TRBD2. The CDR3 contains 15 residues. Germline loops: CDR1 KGHDR, CDR2 SFDVKD. The junction had 3 bases not matched to a gene; V was cut back by 9 bases and J by 0 bases. The CDR3 nucleotides are TGTGCCACCGGGACTAGCGGGTTGAGCACAGATACGCAGTATTTT. This gives the protein CATGTSGLSTDTQYF.

The CDR3 here is CASSYRAGLNYGYTF. CDR3 sequence (DNA): TGTGCCAGCAGTTACAGGGCGGGATTAAACTATGGCTACACCTTC. The genes are TRBV6-5 and TRBJ1-2; D remains unclear. Germline lookup yields CDR1 MNHEY and CDR2 SVGAGI. With 2 bases removed from V and 2 bases from J, the gap between germline ends came to 12 bases. The CDR3 spans 15 residues.

This clone was seen a handful of times. V gene TRBV28 combines with J gene TRBJ1-4; the match to TRBD1 covers 8 bases. Germline CDR1 reads MDHEN; CDR2 reads SYDVKM. The CDR3 sequence is 15 residues long. J lost 10 bases, V lost 4 bases, and 11 bases had no gene match. Here the CDR3 reads CASSYETGGTPKLFF. The CDR3 DNA sequence: TGTGCCAGCAGTTACGAAACAGGGGGTACTCCAAAACTGTTTTTT.

This rearrangement joins TRBV5-1 to TRBJ1-2; TRBD1 is a possible D gene (6 bases). This CDR3 region has 15 residues. V was pared by 4 bases and J by 0 bases, with 13 bases between. The germline gives CDR1 SGHRS, CDR2 YFSETQ. In nucleotides, the CDR3 is TGCGCCAGCAGCCATACAGCAGGGGCTAACTATGGCTACACCTTC. Protein product: CASSHTAGANYGYTF.

A few counts support this clone. In DNA, the CDR3 is TGTGCCAGCAGTGGGTCTAGCGGGAGGGCCTCCGGGGAGCTGTTTTTT. Translated, it gives CASSGSSGRASGELFF. The chain recombines TRBV2 with TRBJ2-2, with TRBD2 matching 12 bases. The CDR3 totals 16 residues. Germline values: CDR1 SNHLY, CDR2 FYNNEI. V was clipped by 4 bases and J by 6 bases; unmatched bases: 6.

The chain joins TRBV4-1 to TRBJ1-2; 8 bases align to TRBD1. Looked up from germline, CDR1 is MGHRA and CDR2 is YSYEKL. The CDR3 totals 15 residues. V dropped 0 bases and J dropped 6; count of bases not matched to a gene: 6. In DNA form, the CDR3 reads TGCGCCAGCAGCCAAGAACGCCAGGGGGCAAATGGCTACACCTTC. Amino acids: CASSQERQGANGYTF.

The chain is built from TRBV11-2 and TRBJ1-6; the D gene is possibly TRBD1 (6 bases). Germline V gene lookup returns CDR1 SGHAT and CDR2 FQNNGV. The CDR3 has 14 amino acids. V dropped 5 bases and J dropped 7 bases, with 12 bases sitting between them. CDR3 nucleotides: TGTGCCAGCAGCGCCACAGGGTGGAATTCACCCCTCCACTTT. Translating gives CASSATGWNSPLHF.

On this clone itself: The same CDR3 can be traced to other DNA sequences in this sample. The rearrangement joins TRBV7-9 to TRBJ2-5; D call uncertain. The length of the CDR3 is 14 residues. Trimming stripped 0 bases from V and 4 bases from J, with 9 bases between. Germline lookup yields CDR1 SEHNR and CDR2 FQNEAQ (reference sequence). CDR3 sequence (DNA): TGTGCCAGCAGCTTAGCTAGCTTCCCAGAGACCCAGTACTTC. It yields the protein CASSLASFPETQYF.

The genes are TRBV28 and TRBJ1-2; no definite D call. The CDR3 length is 15 residues. CDR1 is MDHEN and CDR2 is SYDVKM in the germline V gene. V shed 6 bases and J shed 2 bases, with 16 bases lying between them. CDR3 nucleotides: TGTGCCAGCAGCCCCGGGGTCGCGGCAAACTATGGCTACACCTTC. Its protein is CASSPGVAANYGYTF.

The chain couples TRBV29-1 to TRBJ1-2; possibly TRBD1 for D (5 bases). The CDR3 totals 12 residues. V was trimmed by 2 bases and J by 7 bases, leaving 11 bases between them. CDR1 is SQVTM and CDR2 is ANQGSEA in the germline V gene. CDR3 residues: CSVERGFGGYTF. The DNA of the CDR3 is TGCAGCGTTGAAAGGGGTTTCGGTGGCTACACCTTC.

The table lists this clone with a few counts. J is TRBJ2-1 and V is TRBV6-2 or TRBV6-3, with TRBD2 matching over 10 bases. V lost 2 bases and J lost 5; bases outside the gene matches: 9. The V gene's germline CDR1 is MNHEY and CDR2 SVGEGT. The CDR3 length is 17 residues. CDR3 sequence reads: CASSYPLASGSHNEQFF. Written as DNA, the CDR3 is TGTGCCAGCAGTTACCCGTTGGCTAGCGGGAGCCACAATGAGCAGTTCTTC.

The gene calls are TRBV18 and TRBJ1-3; a possible D gene is TRBD1 (5 bases). CDR3 length equals 16 residues. With 4 bases removed from V and 0 bases from J, the gap between germline ends came to 13 bases. CDR1 KGHSH and CDR2 LQKENI come from the germline V gene. The chain's CDR3 is CASSRGLQSSGNTIYF. The DNA for the CDR3 is TGTGCCAGCTCACGGGGACTCCAGAGCTCTGGAAACACCATATATTTT.

The V and J genes are TRBV29-1 and TRBJ2-7; D is ambiguous. V lost 5 bases to trimming and J lost 3 bases, with 11 bases between them. This CDR3 region has 12 residues. Germline values: CDR1 SQVTM, CDR2 ANQGSEA. CDR3 amino acids: CSVIVTDYEQYF. CDR3 bases: TGCAGCGTTATTGTTACAGACTACGAGCAGTACTTC.

The V gene is TRBV10-1, the J gene TRBJ2-7; 13 bases map to TRBD2. The CDR3 is 18 amino acids. Germline lookup yields CDR1 WNHNN and CDR2 SYGVQD (reference sequence). J lost 6 bases, V lost 2 bases, and 13 bases had no gene match. The CDR3 DNA sequence: TGCGCCAGCAGTGAGCCACCGACTAGCGGGAGGACCGTAAGCGAGCAGTACGTC. The encoded protein is CASSEPPTSGRTVSEQYV.

This chain uses TRBV14 with TRBJ1-2; D is unresolved. This CDR3 is 13 amino acids long. V shed 2 bases and J shed 4 bases, with 8 bases lying between them. The germline CDR1 and CDR2 sequences are SGHDN and FVKESK. The CDR3 nucleotides are TGTGCCAGCAGCCAAAGTCACAGCTATGGCTACACCTTC. This sequence encodes CASSQSHSYGYTF.

The chain carries TRBV4-3 and TRBJ2-7, with D possibly matching TRBD2 (5 bases). Germline V gives CDR1 LGHNA, CDR2 YSLEER. V was shortened by 0 bases and J by 5 bases, with 8 bases between the two germline ends. CDR3 length equals 13 residues. CDR3 bases: TGCGCCAGCAGCCAAGACGGGGTTCACGAGCAGTACGTC. This sequence encodes CASSQDGVHEQYV.

The rearrangement uses TRBV4-3 and TRBJ2-1; 9 bases align to TRBD2. There are 17 residues in the CDR3. In germline, CDR1 is LGHNA, CDR2 YSLEER. V shed 0 bases, J shed 4 bases, and the junction held 7 bases outside the gene matches. The CDR3 protein is CASSQDQWREGYNEQFF. CDR3 nucleotide sequence: TGCGCCAGCAGCCAAGATCAGTGGCGGGAGGGATACAATGAGCAGTTCTTC.

This clone was seen a handful of times. The chain is built from TRBV4-3 and TRBJ1-4, with 7 bases that match TRBD1. CDR1 and CDR2 from the germline V gene are LGHNA and YSLEER. This CDR3 is built from 14 residues. Unmatched junction bases numbered 3, after V lost 1 base and J lost 7 bases. In DNA form, the CDR3 reads TGCGCCAGCAGCCAAGTTGGGACAGTTGAAAAACTGTTTTTT. This gives the protein CASSQVGTVEKLFF.

The rearrangement links TRBV18 to TRBJ1-1; 7 nucleotides align to TRBD1. The CDR3 runs 14 residues. The germline CDR1 and CDR2 sequences are KGHSH and LQKENI. Germline trimming cut 3 bases from V and 7 bases from J; bases unmatched to any gene: 8. In DNA, the CDR3 is TGTGCCAGCTCACCTATTGACAGGGCTTTTGAAGCTTTCTTT. Translation gives CASSPIDRAFEAFF.

This chain connects TRBV5-1 to TRBJ1-4, with 10 bases matching TRBD1. The germline gives CDR1 SGHRS, CDR2 YFSETQ. This CDR3 comprises 17 residues. V lost 4 bases and J lost 5; bases outside the gene matches: 11. The CDR3 DNA reads TGCGCCAGCAGCCCTAGTCCCGGGACAGGGGCGAATGAAAAACTGTTTTTT. Amino acid sequence: CASSPSPGTGANEKLFF.

The J gene is TRBJ1-4, the V gene TRBV4-3, with D possibly matching TRBD1 (6 bases). V lost 0 bases to trimming and J lost 5 bases, with 13 bases between them. Per the germline V gene, CDR1 is LGHNA and CDR2 is YSLEER. The CDR3 length is 16 residues. In nucleotides, the CDR3 is TGCGCCAGCAGCCAAGATGATTGGGGGCGCAATGAAAAACTGTTTTTT. The encoded protein is CASSQDDWGRNEKLFF.

This chain joins TRBV19 and TRBJ2-7; D remains ambiguous. The CDR3 is 15 residues long. The V gene lost 0 bases and the J gene lost 3 bases, with 12 bases spanning the gap. Germline V CDR1 and CDR2: LNHDA, SQIVND (reference sequence). The CDR3 reads CASSIDRGDHYEQYF. CDR3 nucleotides: TGTGCCAGTAGTATAGATCGAGGAGACCACTACGAGCAGTACTTC.

This clone was observed a few times. This rearrangement joins TRBV6-2 or TRBV6-3 to TRBJ1-5; 8 nucleotides align to TRBD1. The V gene end was trimmed by 6 bases and the J gene end by 9 bases; junction bases not matched to a gene: 10. CDR1 is MNHEY, CDR2 SVGEGT, per germline. The length of the CDR3 is 14 residues. This chain's CDR3 is CASSPDRAIRPQHF. The CDR3 coding sequence is TGTGCCAGCAGCCCGGACAGGGCCATACGGCCCCAGCATTTT.

This clone was seen a few times. The rearrangement links TRBV5-4 to TRBJ2-5; D unclear. The CDR3 length is 13 residues. Trimming took off 1 base at V and 1 base at J, with 5 bases between the two ends. Germline V gives CDR1 SGHNT, CDR2 YYREEE (reference sequence). As DNA, the CDR3 is TGTGCCAGCAGCTTGTTACTCCAAGAGACCCAGTACTTC. Amino acid sequence: CASSLLLQETQYF.

The chain carries TRBV2 and TRBJ2-5; 10 bases align to TRBD2. The CDR3 extends over 13 amino acids. Trimming at V came to 6 bases and at J to 2 bases, leaving 0 bases not matched to a gene. CDR1 is SNHLY and CDR2 is FYNNEI in the germline V gene. CDR3 bases: TGTGCCAGCAGGGGACTAGCGCAAGAGACCCAGTACTTC. It specifies CASRGLAQETQYF.